This record concerns one T cell receptor beta chain sequence. This record belongs to a study of blood T cell repertoires in COVID-19. About the study: Samples of COVID-19 (acute and convalescent) were obtained from the United States, Italy and Spain. The cDNA or gDNA used as material had been derived from T cells, B-cell-depleted T cells, or PBMCs.

Clones were read by immunoSEQ multiplex PCR, and TCRdb kept only the in-frame ones, dropping some. The sample includes 250,000 to 400,000 clones, almost 90% of them seen just once. Germline CDR1 reads SGHTS; CDR2 reads YDEGEE. The ends lost 1 base at V and 0 bases at J; junction bases unmatched: 3. The CDR3 contains 16 residues. Sequencing was done on a sample of peripheral blood. The chain couples TRBV5-8 to TRBJ1-3; TRBD1 agrees at 8 bases. The source is a woman aged 30 to 39 with COVID-19, enrolled during active disease. The CDR3 loop is CASSLNRGISGNTIYF. The DNA for the CDR3 is TGTGCCAGCAGCTTGAACAGGGGGATCTCTGGAAACACCATATATTTT.